This T cell receptor (beta chain) was documented in a study of beta chain features in type 1 diabetes. Study-wide findings and caveats: Moderate yet significant TCRB CDR3 shortening was seen in Type 1 diabetes patients in all four CD4+ subsets.

By way of CD45RO/CCR7/CD25/CD127/CD95/CD27, the CD4+ regulatory, stem cell-like memory, central memory and naive cells were sorted. Looked up from germline, CDR1 is MNHEY and CDR2 is SVGAGI. The V end lost 2 bases, the J end lost 8 bases, and 13 bases lay between the germline ends. The CDR3 is made up of 14 amino acids. Notes on this clone: Its antigen is not identified.

TCRB transcripts that were expressed got sequenced, as all of the isolated RNA had been reverse transcribed. Here immunoSEQ multiplex PCR was the method, and the copy in TCRdb shows in-frame clones only, minus some. The top ten hold 0.022% of the sample, which has about 740,000 clones, 13% seen once. The rearrangement uses TRBV6-5 and TRBJ2-1; D may be TRBD1 or TRBD2 (6 bases each). The receptor was isolated from a man aged 18 to 29 with type 1 diabetes. Material: naive CD4+ T cells from blood. The CDR3 bases are TGTGCCAGCAGTTACCGCCGGGGGCGGGATGAGCAGTTCTTC. Translation gives CASSYRRGRDEQFF.